This T cell receptor (beta chain) originates from a study of blood T cell repertoires in COVID-19. As for the study in general: COVID-19 samples, acute and convalescent, were from the United States, Italy and Spain. T cells, B-cell-depleted T cells, or PBMCs supplied cDNA or gDNA.

Assignments of participants to cohorts depended upon their own reported clinical history. Per the study methods: By means of reference gene primer amplification, nucleated cell counts were estimated. Sequenced by immunoSEQ multiplex PCR; TCRdb stores in-frame clones only, minus some. V and J calls plus clone size are reproduced from that table; the DNA served to infer D and trimming. The sample carries fewer than 350,000 clones, approximately 85% recorded once. The CDR3 sequence is 16 residues long. V was pared by 1 base and J by 4 bases, with 6 bases of the junction left unmatched. Germline CDR1 reads SGHVS; CDR2 reads FNYEAQ.

Sequences were obtained from PBMCs or T cells enriched from blood (not recorded which). The J gene is TRBJ1-4, the V gene TRBV7-6; 7 bases align to TRBD1. This TCR came from a man aged 25 to 45 who had recovered from COVID-19. The CDR3 region has the DNA TGTGCCAGCAGCTTAGGCACGGGACAGATTAATGAAAAACTGTTTTTT. It specifies CASSLGTGQINEKLFF.